The 19 T cell receptor beta chains presented below share a single source sample, sequenced in a study of molecular identifiers for immune sequencing clone quantification. TCRdb redid the calling of the PCR reads with MiXCR, one entry per CDR3 protein. The sample records hundreds of thousands of distinct CDR3 sequences, 15% to 20% being singletons. Material: naive CD8+ T cells from blood, with Jurkat cell RNA spiked in. Described subset: FACS-sorted CD8+CD4-CCR7+CD45RA+ naive T cells. The origin of the receptors is a human donor in good health. Some libraries in this study had Jurkat cell RNA spiked in.

The chain couples TRBV6-2 or TRBV6-3 to TRBJ2-7; TRBD2 matches 7 bases. Germline-derived CDR1 and CDR2 are MNHEY and SVGEGT. The junction had 5 bases not matched to a gene; V was cut back by 1 base and J by 5 bases. This CDR3 contains 14 residues. The CDR3: CASSYYRTSDEQYF. CDR3 DNA: TGTGCCAGCAGTTACTACCGGACTAGTGACGAGCAGTACTTC.

About this clonotype itself: A much larger clone lies a single base off, so this may be a read error. V and J are TRBV7-6 and TRBJ1-1; weak D call: TRBD1 (5 bases). The germline V gene has CDR1 SGHVS and CDR2 FNYEAQ. Between the trimmed V and J ends, which lost 0 bases and 7 bases, there was a span of 21 bases. The CDR3 is 17 amino acids. CDR3 amino acids: CASSLATGTVPRGEAFF. DNA for the CDR3: TGTGCCAGCAGCTTAGCAACCGGGACCGTCCCCCGAGGTGAAGCTTTCTTT.

This clonotype has more than one count but fewer than ten. The chain joins TRBV27 to TRBJ2-1; 9 nucleotides line up with TRBD2. The CDR3 has 15 amino acids. V shed 4 bases and J 8 bases; nucleotides not matched to a gene: 9. Per germline, CDR1 MNHEY and CDR2 SMNVEV (reference sequence). CDR3 residues: CASSYSSGTVHEQFF. The DNA of the CDR3 is TGTGCCAGCAGTTATTCTAGCGGGACGGTCCATGAGCAGTTCTTC.

In this sample, this clonotype turned up many times. The chain is built from TRBV27 and TRBJ2-7; unclear D gene. V was trimmed by 5 bases and J by 5 bases, leaving 13 bases between them. Per germline, CDR1 MNHEY and CDR2 SMNVEV (reference sequence). The CDR3 contains 13 residues. The CDR3 DNA reads as TGTGCCAGCAGTCCCCCCGGCAGGCACGAGCAGTACTTC. This gives the protein CASSPPGRHEQYF.

This clonotype was observed once. The junction departs from germline at one end; a sequencing error may be responsible. V and J are TRBV7-9 and TRBJ2-3; 10 bases align to TRBD2. Germline CDR1 and CDR2: SEHNR and FQNEAQ (reference sequence). The CDR3 runs 17 residues. CDR3 in DNA: TGTGCCGGCAGCCCCGAGCGGACTAGCGGCTTCACAGATACGCAGTGTTTT. Its protein product is CAGSPERTSGFTDTQCF.

This clonotype appeared many times. The chain links TRBV29-1 to TRBJ2-7; the D is unclear. The germline V and J ends were trimmed by 3 bases and 4 bases, with 13 bases remaining between them. The germline CDR1 and CDR2 sequences are SQVTM and ANQGSEA. The CDR3 loop spans 13 amino acids. CDR3 amino acids: CSVELVGTYEQYF. In nucleotides, the CDR3 is TGCAGCGTTGAGTTGGTGGGTACGTACGAGCAGTACTTC.

This clonotype was detected a few times. The chain carries TRBV6-1 and TRBJ1-5, with no clear D. Germline CDR1 reads MNHNS; CDR2 reads SASEGT. The CDR3 has 12 residues. V dropped 7 bases and J dropped 7 bases, with 11 bases sitting between them. This chain's CDR3 is CASIQPGQPQHF. CDR3 sequence (DNA): TGTGCCAGCATTCAACCTGGGCAGCCCCAGCATTTT.

A remark on this clonotype: A much larger clone lies one base from this, so it may be a read error. The CDR3 loop is CASSHAQGVAKNTQYF. Here the CDR3 DNA reads TGCGCCAGCAGCCACGCTCAGGGGGTAGCCAAAAACACTCAGTACTTC. The chain joins TRBV4-1 to TRBJ2-4; 7 bases are a match to TRBD1. Germline V gives CDR1 MGHRA, CDR2 YSYEKL. The CDR3 is 16 residues long.

The V and J genes are TRBV13 and TRBJ1-2; 11 bases agree with TRBD1. This CDR3 comprises 14 residues. V dropped 1 base and J dropped 10; count of bases not matched to a gene: 5. Germline loops: CDR1 PRHDT, CDR2 FYEKMQ (reference sequence). CDR3 residues: CASSLEDRGQSYTF. In DNA form, the CDR3 reads TGTGCCAGCAGCTTAGAGGACAGGGGGCAATCCTACACCTTC. The whole variable domain, remainder taken from reference TRBV13 and TRBJ1-2, is AAGVIQSPRHLIKEKRETATLKCYPIPRHDTVYWYQQGPGQDPQFLISFYEKMQSDKGSIPDRFSAQQFSDYHSELNMSSLELGDSALYFCASSLEDRGQSYTFGSGTRLTVV.

This clonotype was observed many times. V gene TRBV5-6 combines with J gene TRBJ1-1; TRBD1 matches 7 bases. In germline, CDR1 is SGHDT, CDR2 YYEEEE. V trimming: 4 bases; J trimming: 0 bases; junction bases outside the gene matches: 9. The CDR3 is 16 residues long. The CDR3 nucleotides are TGTGCCAGCAGCGCCACTTCAACAGGGGTGAACACTGAAGCTTTCTTT. Translating gives CASSATSTGVNTEAFF. Supplemented by reference TRBV5-6 and TRBJ1-1, the full variable domain reads DAGVTQSPTHLIKTRGQQVTLRCSPKSGHDTVSWYQQALGQGPQFIFQYYEEEERQRGNFPDRFSGHQFPNYSSELNVNALLLGDSALYLCASSATSTGVNTEAFFGQGTRLTVV.

In its sample, this clonotype was seen many times. The V call is TRBV4-3, the J call TRBJ1-4, with a weak D call TRBD1 (6 bases). CDR3 length equals 15 residues. V was pared by 1 base and J by 7 bases, with 13 bases between. Germline V gene sequence: CDR1 LGHNA, CDR2 YSLEER. Here the CDR3 DNA reads TGCGCCAGCAGCCAAGTGACTACAGGGAGTGAAAAACTGTTTTTT. Translating it yields CASSQVTTGSEKLFF.

The table lists this clonotype with many counts. The chain uses TRBV27 and TRBJ2-3, with 7 bases identical to TRBD1. This CDR3 is 18 amino acids long. Trimming removed 6 bases from V and 1 base from J; junction bases left unmatched: 16. The germline V gene has CDR1 MNHEY and CDR2 SMNVEV (reference sequence). The CDR3 region is CASRPGTADSPRTDTQYF. The CDR3, as DNA: TGTGCCAGCAGGCCAGGGACAGCCGATTCCCCACGCACAGATACGCAGTATTTT.

The V call is TRBV12-3 or TRBV12-4, the J call TRBJ2-5; 8 bases agree with TRBD1. This CDR3 region has 14 residues. V lost 6 bases to trimming and J lost 5 bases; unmatched junction nucleotides: 8. The CDR3 protein is CASSTGGYRETQYF. CDR3 coding DNA: TGTGCCAGCAGCACAGGGGGGTACCGGGAGACCCAGTACTTC.

The gene calls are TRBV3-1 and TRBJ2-7, with 7 bases lining up with TRBD2. Germline V lookup: CDR1 LGHDT, CDR2 YNNKEL (reference sequence). This CDR3 contains 18 residues. With V trimmed by 4 bases and J by 4 bases, 19 bases remained unmatched. CDR3: CASSPSDTQGRLAYEQYF. In DNA, the CDR3 is TGTGCCAGCAGCCCATCAGACACTCAGGGACGACTAGCTTACGAGCAGTACTTC.

The chain couples TRBV7-9 to TRBJ2-7; possibly TRBD1 or TRBD2 for D (5 bases each). CDR1 SEHNR and CDR2 FQNEAQ come from the germline V gene (reference sequence). Trimming took 4 bases from V and 0 from J, leaving 13 bases between them. The CDR3 runs 15 residues. The CDR3, as DNA: TGTGCCAGCAGCTGGGACGGATCGAGCTCCTACGAGCAGTACTTC. This codes for CASSWDGSSSYEQYF. The entire variable domain, with the rest obtained from reference TRBV7-9 and TRBJ2-7, is as follows: DTGVSQNPRHKITKRGQNVTFRCDPISEHNRLYWYRQTLGQGPEFLTYFQNEAQLEKSRLLSDRFSAERPKGSFSTLEIQRTEQGDSAMYLCASSWDGSSSYEQYFGPGTRLTVT.

There are many counts of this clonotype. This sequence joins TRBV5-4 and TRBJ2-3; no definite D call. The germline gives CDR1 SGHNT, CDR2 YYREEE (reference sequence). The CDR3 has 13 amino acids. Trimming removed 2 bases at V and 5 bases at J, with 9 bases between. The CDR3 sequence: CASSFNWGDTQYF. The CDR3 nucleotides are TGTGCCAGCAGCTTTAATTGGGGAGATACGCAGTATTTT.

Note on this clonotype: It may be a read error: a sequence one base away is much more abundant. This rearrangement joins TRBV7-9 to TRBJ2-3; 13 positions agree with TRBD2. Per the germline V gene, CDR1 is SEHNR and CDR2 is FQNEAQ (reference sequence). This CDR3 is built from 16 residues. CDR3 loop: CAGSTGTSGITDTQYF. DNA for the CDR3: TGTGCCGGCAGCACCGGGACTAGCGGGATCACAGATACGCAGTATTTT.

This clonotype has ten or more counts. This chain links TRBV2 with TRBJ1-5, with 7 bases lining up with TRBD1. From germline, CDR1 is SNHLY and CDR2 FYNNEI. This CDR3 comprises 12 residues. Trimming cost V 6 bases and J 5 bases; bases outside gene matches: 1. CDR3 bases: TGTGCCAGCAGCCAGGGGGATCAGCCCCAGCATTTT. It yields the protein CASSQGDQPQHF.

This clonotype was seen only a few times. The chain is built from TRBV6-5 and TRBJ2-7; 8 bases align to TRBD1. CDR3 length: 17 residues. Germline loops: CDR1 MNHEY, CDR2 SVGAGI. V gave up 4 bases and J gave up 0 bases; unmatched junction bases: 11. Written as DNA, the CDR3 is TGTGCCAGCAGTTTACAGGGGGGCGTGACGGGCTCCTACGAGCAGTACTTC. Translated: CASSLQGGVTGSYEQYF.